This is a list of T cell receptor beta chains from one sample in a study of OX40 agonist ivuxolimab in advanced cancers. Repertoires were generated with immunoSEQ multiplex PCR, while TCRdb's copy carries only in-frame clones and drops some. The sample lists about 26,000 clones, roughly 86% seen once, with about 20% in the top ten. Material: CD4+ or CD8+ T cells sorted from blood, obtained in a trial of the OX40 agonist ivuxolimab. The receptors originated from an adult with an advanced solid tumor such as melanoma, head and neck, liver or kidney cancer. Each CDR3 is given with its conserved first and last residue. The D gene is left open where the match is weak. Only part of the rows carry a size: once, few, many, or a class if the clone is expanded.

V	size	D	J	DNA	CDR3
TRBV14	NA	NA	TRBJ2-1	TGTGCCAGCAGCGAAAACCTGGGGGGCCGGGATGAGCAGTTCTTC	CASSENLGGRDEQFF
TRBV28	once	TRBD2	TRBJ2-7	TGTGCCAGCAGCCGTTACAGCGGGAACTCCTACGAGCAGTACTTC	CASSRYSGNSYEQYF
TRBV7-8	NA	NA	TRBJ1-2	TGTGCCAGCAGCTTAGAGGCAGGGATTGGGTATGGCTACACCTTC	CASSLEAGIGYGYTF
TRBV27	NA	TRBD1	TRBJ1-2	TGTGCCAGCAGTTTAGGGGGGACAGTGGGAGGCTACACCTTC	CASSLGGTVGGYTF
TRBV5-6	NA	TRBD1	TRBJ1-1	TGTGCCAGCAGCTCCCGGGACAGGGGATACTACACTGAAGCTTTCTTT	CASSSRDRGYYTEAFF
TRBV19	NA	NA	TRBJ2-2	TGTGCCAGGCTCCCAGCACCCACCGGGGAGCTGTTTTTT	CARLPAPTGELFF
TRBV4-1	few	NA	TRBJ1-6	TGCGCCAGCAGCCAAGATTGGCAGAATTCACCCCTCCACTTT	CASSQDWQNSPLHF
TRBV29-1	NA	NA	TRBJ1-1	TGCAGCGCCCTGAGGCCCATTGGGAACACTGAAGCTTTCTTT	CSALRPIGNTEAFF
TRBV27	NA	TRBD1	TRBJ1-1	TGTGCCAGCAGCACAGGGGGCCTAAACACTGAAGCTTTCTTT	CASSTGGLNTEAFF
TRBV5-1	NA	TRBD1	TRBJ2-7	TGCGCCAGCAGCTTGTCCCTTGGGACAGCCGCCTACGAGCAGTACTTC	CASSLSLGTAAYEQYF
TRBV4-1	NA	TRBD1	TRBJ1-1	TGCGCCAGCAGCCAAGCAGGGGGGAGCACTGAAGCTTTCTTT	CASSQAGGSTEAFF
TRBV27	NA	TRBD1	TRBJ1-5	TGTGCCAGCAAGCCCAAGGGGGACAGACCCTATCAGCCCCAGCATTTT	CASKPKGDRPYQPQHF
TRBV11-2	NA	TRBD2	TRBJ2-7	TGTGCCAGCAGCCCCTCGGGGAGGGCCTACGAGCAGTACTTC	CASSPSGRAYEQYF
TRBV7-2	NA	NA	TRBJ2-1	TGTGCCAGCAGCTTAATGTTGGGAGCTCGGGGAGAAAGAGAGCAGTTCTTC	CASSLMLGARGEREQFF
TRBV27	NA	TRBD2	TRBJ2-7	TGTGCCAGCAGTTCTGAGCGGGAGCGCGGACGCGAGCAGTACTTC	CASSSERERGREQYF
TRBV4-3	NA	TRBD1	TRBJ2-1	TGCGCCAGCAGCCAAAGGACAGGGGGTTTAAGGGACAATGAGCAGTTCTTC	CASSQRTGGLRDNEQFF
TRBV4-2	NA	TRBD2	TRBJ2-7	TGTGCCAGCAGCCAAGCTAGCGGGAGCGGTTACGAGCAGTACTTC	CASSQASGSGYEQYF
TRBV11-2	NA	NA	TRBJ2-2	TGTGCCAGCAGCTTAGGTGCAGGGGCCGGGGAGCTGTTTTTT	CASSLGAGAGELFF
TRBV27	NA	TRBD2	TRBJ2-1	TGTGCCAGCAGTTACCCGGGACTAGCCTACAATGAGCAGTTCTTC	CASSYPGLAYNEQFF
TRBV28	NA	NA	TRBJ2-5	TGTGCCAGCAGCTCCTCCCATCTTGGGCCTTATCAGTACTTC	CASSSSHLGPYQYF
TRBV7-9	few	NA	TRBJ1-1	TGTGCCAGCAGCCAGACAGGCGATGAAGCTTTCTTT	CASSQTGDEAFF
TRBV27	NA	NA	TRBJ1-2	TGTGCCAGCAGCCCTTCTCTGGCAGCCCTTAACTATGGCTACACCTTC	CASSPSLAALNYGYTF
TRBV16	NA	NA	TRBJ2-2	TGTGCCAGCAGCCCAACCGGGGAGCTGTTTTTT	CASSPTGELFF
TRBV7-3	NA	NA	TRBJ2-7	TGTGCCAGCAGCTGGGACGGATCCTACGAGCAGTACTTC	CASSWDGSYEQYF